The T cell receptor beta chain described here comes from a study of Graves' ophthalmopathy and Graves' hyperthyroidism. The V segment lost 5 bases and the J segment 4 bases; nucleotides outside the gene matches: 8. The CDR3 is made up of 15 amino acids. Germline lookup yields CDR1 SGHTA and CDR2 FQGTGA. Transcripts of RNA were the source for amplifying TCR beta CDR3 regions. First-round RT-PCR with HTBI primers preceded a second-round multiplex PCR. TCRdb called the multiplex PCR reads again in MiXCR, with one record for every CDR3 protein. Of tens of thousands of distinct CDR3 sequences in the sample, approximately 50% were seen once. This clonotype appeared many times. The PBMC fraction was derived from about 10 ml of fresh peripheral blood.

Sequenced sample: peripheral blood. V is TRBV7-3 and J is TRBJ2-1; 7 bases match TRBD2. The TCR was taken from an adult woman with Graves' ophthalmopathy. The DNA for the CDR3 is TGTGCCAGCAGCAGCTACGGGGAGGGTTACAATGAGCAGTTCTTC. Translating it yields CASSSYGEGYNEQFF.